This T cell receptor beta chain comes out of a study of brain T cells in children with intractable seizures. TCRdb keeps only in-frame clones here, not all; method: immunoSEQ multiplex PCR. The data contain about 120,000 clones, roughly 94% of them singletons. CDR1 and CDR2 (germline): SNHLY, FYNNEI. The CDR3 length is 16 residues. After removal of 9 bases from V and 4 bases from J, the junction contained 14 bases not matched to a gene. The source of this sequence is a boy younger than two with hemimegalencephaly and intractable seizures. The chain links TRBV2 to TRBJ2-5; 10 bases match TRBD1. Sequenced here: peripheral blood, sampled at surgery. The CDR3 spells CARGQGSRSDIETQYF. The CDR3 nucleotides read TGTGCCAGGGGACAGGGGTCGAGGTCGGATATAGAGACCCAGTACTTC. The whole variable domain, filled in from reference TRBV2 and TRBJ2-5, reads EPEVTQTPSHQVTQMGQEVILRCVPISNHLYFYWYRQILGQKVEFLVSFYNNEISEKSEIFDDQFSVERPDGSNFTLKIRSTKLEDSAMYFCARGQGSRSDIETQYFGPGTRLLVL.